This TCR beta chain was recovered during a study of regulatory T cells in long-lasting Graves disease (dated by TCRdb to the early 2020s). In terms of the full investigation: Persistent Graves' disease meant more than 5 years of antithyroid drug treatment with TSH receptor autoantibodies that stayed positive. The study was registered as a clinical trial and conducted in China. On average, persistent Graves' disease patients in the clinical cohort had been on antithyroid drugs for about 10 years. Patients with persistent Graves' disease were compared with patients with newly diagnosed Graves' disease using TCR sequencing and RNA sequencing of peripheral blood. A total of around 33 samples were covered by TCR sequencing, comprising 13 persistent and 20 newly diagnosed Graves' disease patients.

This clonotype was observed a few times. What antigen it recognizes has not been identified. No qualities accompany the bases; no much larger clone lies one base away. The time point label on this specimen signifies: persistent/refractory GD, antithyroid drugs over 5 years with positive TRAb. For both TCR sequencing and RNA sequencing, RNA was extracted from PBMCs using TRIzol. The diagnosis of Graves' disease was made according to American Thyroid Association guidelines. Patients were recruited from an endocrinology department in Xi'an, China. Each patient gave approximately 8.8 milliliters of peripheral blood, collected in an EDTA anticoagulant tube. Ficoll Paque Plus density gradient separation was used to isolate PBMCs, and no additional T cell sorting was done. An Agilent 2100 Bioanalyzer and agarose gel were used to check RNA quality, while a NanoDrop 2000 measured RNA concentration. Overall study outcomes, separate from this receptor: The small sample size was acknowledged by the authors as a limitation that may reduce accuracy. Persistent disease showed preferential use of TRBV28, TRBJ1-2 and TRBJ2-5, whereas newly diagnosed disease favored TRBV20-1 and TRBJ2-1. Persistent patients shared more public clonotypes among themselves (2,741) than newly diagnosed patients did (roughly 920). Because the primary lesion, thyroid tissue, could not be accessed, the study looked at peripheral blood alone. Lower TCR Shannon entropy and fewer highly expanded clones were observed in persistent Graves' disease patients than in newly diagnosed patients, which suggested clonal expansion. Sequencing and analysis were restricted to the TCR beta chain.

The method behind the library was multiplex PCR. TCRdb shows the sequencer as Illumina HiSeq 4000. To build TCR beta libraries, CDR3 regions were amplified by Arm-PCR using iRepertoire HTBI primers. Before sequencing, the PCR products underwent gel purification. The published analysis was carried out like this. Across samples, 55 to 80 TRBV and 15 or so TRBJ segments were identified and used for gene usage analysis of CDR3 amino acid clonotypes. COPE and FqMerger were used to merge the filtered high-quality paired reads into contigs. BLAST was used to align contigs to the IMGT TRBV, TRBD and TRBJ reference genes, and CDR3 was defined following IMGT. Highly expanded clones were defined as clonotypes with a frequency above 0.1%. Shannon entropy served as the measure of repertoire diversity, while the Gini coefficient captured V-J evenness. A clonotype was considered public if more than one individual shared it. TCRdb's own reprocessing of the public reads used fastp at Q25 and MiXCR and kept productive beta chains. Each CDR3 protein appears once, grouped with its most common genes and DNA. What appears here as the V and J calls and clone size reflects TCRdb's work, not the paper's. Across this sample there are roughly 450,000 distinct CDR3 sequences, with about 20% seen only once. The top ten clones comprise around 13% of the sample.

Looking up the germline V gene yields CDR1 MNHNS and CDR2 SASEGT. Germline trimming: 8 bases from V, 2 bases from J; junction bases outside gene matches: 12. Including cysteine and phenylalanine, the CDR3 has 16 amino acids. The only DNA kept is the CDR3, 48 bases in frame from the first base. The sequencing used peripheral blood mononuclear cells (PBMCs), collected when the disease was refractory, from a patient treated with antithyroid drugs. The chain is made from TRBV6-1 and TRBJ2-3; the central 8 bases match TRBD2. This TCR came from a female donor with Graves disease. The bases read TGTGCCAGCCATGAATGGAGCGGGGGATTCACAGATACGCAGTATTTT. Its protein reads: CASHEWSGGFTDTQYF.